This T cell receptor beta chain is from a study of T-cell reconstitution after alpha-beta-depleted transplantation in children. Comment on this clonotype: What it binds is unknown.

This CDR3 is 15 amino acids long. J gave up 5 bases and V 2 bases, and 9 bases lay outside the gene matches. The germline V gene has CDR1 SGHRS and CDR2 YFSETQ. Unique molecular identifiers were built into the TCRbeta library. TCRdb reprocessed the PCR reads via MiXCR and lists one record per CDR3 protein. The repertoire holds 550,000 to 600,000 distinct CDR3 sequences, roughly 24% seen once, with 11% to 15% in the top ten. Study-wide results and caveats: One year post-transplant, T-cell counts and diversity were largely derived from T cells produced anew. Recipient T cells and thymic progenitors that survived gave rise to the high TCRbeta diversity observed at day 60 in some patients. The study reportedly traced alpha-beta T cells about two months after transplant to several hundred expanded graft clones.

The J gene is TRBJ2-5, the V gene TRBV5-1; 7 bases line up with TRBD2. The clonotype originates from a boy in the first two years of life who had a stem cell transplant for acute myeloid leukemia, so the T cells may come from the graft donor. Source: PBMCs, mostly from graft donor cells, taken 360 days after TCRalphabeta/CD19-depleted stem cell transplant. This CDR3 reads CASSFQGGEGETQYF. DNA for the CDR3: TGCGCCAGCAGCTTCCAGGGCGGGGAGGGGGAGACCCAGTACTTC.